The clone carrying this T cell receptor (beta chain) turned up a few times. This sample stems from a study of blood T cell repertoires in COVID-19. CDR1 and CDR2 (germline): SNHLY, FYNNEI. This CDR3 is built from 13 residues. V was pared by 8 bases and J by 7 bases, with 14 bases between. Using immunoSEQ multiplex PCR, the repertoire was profiled, and TCRdb retains in-frame clones only, with some absent. The repertoire includes 410,000 or so clones, 89% of them detected once, and roughly 1.5% sits in the top ten. The sequence derives from a woman between 40 and 55 years old with COVID-19, enrolled during active disease. V is TRBV2 and J is TRBJ1-4; perhaps TRBD1 as D (5 bases). Specimen: peripheral blood. Here the CDR3 DNA reads TGTGCCAGCTCGGGGGGGGAAGGTGAAAAACTGTTTTTT. Its translation is CASSGGEGEKLFF.